This is a list of T cell receptor beta chains from one sample in a study of blood T cells in healthy people across ages. TCRdb itself ran the 5' RACE reads through MiXCR, one entry per CDR3 protein. The repertoire holds over 950,000 distinct CDR3 sequences, about two fifths seen once, with roughly 14% in the top ten. The sequencing input was blood. The receptors stem from a man aged 18 to 35 in good health. Each CDR3 is given with its conserved first and last residue. A D gene is named only where the DNA matches it firmly. Rows may omit the clone size; those that give it use once, few, many or a size class.

>few|TRBV12-3/TRBV12-4|TRBJ2-1|NA
TGTGCCACGGGGGTCGGCAATGAGCAGTTCTTC
CATGVGNEQFF
>NA|TRBV4-2|TRBJ2-3|NA
TGTGCCAGCAGCCAAGAATCCCCCGGCCGCACGGATACGCAGTATTTT
CASSQESPGRTDTQYF
>NA|TRBV6-5|TRBJ1-2|NA
TGTGCCAGCAGTCACTCGACGGATTATGGCTACACCTTC
CASSHSTDYGYTF
>NA|TRBV9|TRBJ1-3|NA
TGTGCCAGCAGCGTCCGACAGGCCCCTGGGACCATATATTTT
CASSVRQAPGTIYF
>NA|TRBV3-1|TRBJ1-2|NA
TGTGCCAGCAGCTCCGCGGATGGGGGTGGCTACACCTTC
CASSSADGGGYTF
>NA|TRBV7-8|TRBJ2-3|TRBD2
TGTGCCAGCAGCTTACTCGAGGGAGGGGAAACAGATACGCAGTATTTT
CASSLLEGGETDTQYF
>once|TRBV12-3/TRBV12-4|TRBJ2-1|TRBD2
TGTGCCAGCAGTTTGGGAGCGGGGGGCAATAAGCAGTTCTTC
CASSLGAGGNKQFF
>NA|TRBV4-2|TRBJ2-2|NA
TGTGCCAGCAGCCAAGATAGACTAGCGAACACCGGGGAGCTGTTTTTT
CASSQDRLANTGELFF
>NA|TRBV6-2/TRBV6-3|TRBJ1-1|NA
TGTGCCAGCAGTCAGGGACGGAGTGAAGCTTTCTTT
CASSQGRSEAFF
>NA|TRBV20-1|TRBJ1-4|NA
TGCAGTTCCCGGACAGTAGAAAAACTGTTTTTT
CSSRTVEKLFF
>once|TRBV14|TRBJ2-7|NA
TGTGCCAGCGGAATTCTCTACGGGCAGTACTTC
CASGILYGQYF
>NA|TRBV3-1|TRBJ1-1|NA
TGTGCCAGCAGCTTCCGGACAGCCAACACTGAAGCTTTCTTT
CASSFRTANTEAFF
>few|TRBV28|TRBJ1-1|NA
TGTGCCAGCAATAAGCCAGGGAACACTGAAGCTTTCTTT
CASNKPGNTEAFF
>NA|TRBV20-1|TRBJ2-3|TRBD2
TGCAGTGCTAGAGGGTCTACTAGCGGGGGGAACCCGGTAACAGATACGCAGTATTTT
CSARGSTSGGNPVTDTQYF
>few|TRBV6-2/TRBV6-3|TRBJ1-4|NA
TGTGCCAGCAGGCCCCCGGGTAATGAAAAACTGTTTTTT
CASRPPGNEKLFF
>few|TRBV4-2|TRBJ1-1|NA
TGTGCCAGCAGCCAAGAGCCAGGGAACACTGAAGCTTTCTTT
CASSQEPGNTEAFF
>many|TRBV12-3/TRBV12-4|TRBJ2-3|TRBD2
TGTGCCAGCAGCCCGCGGGGGGGTAGCACAGATACGCAGTATTTT
CASSPRGGSTDTQYF
>NA|TRBV12-3/TRBV12-4|TRBJ1-6|NA
TGTGCCAGCAGCTCGCCGCCGCCTGCACCCCTCCACTTT
CASSSPPPAPLHF
>many|TRBV12-3/TRBV12-4|TRBJ1-5|NA
TGTGCCAGCAGTTTACGGGGAGGTCAGCCCCAGCATTTT
CASSLRGGQPQHF
>NA|TRBV27|TRBJ1-6|NA
TGTGCCAGCAGTGTCAGTGAGGTTTCACCCCTCCACTTT
CASSVSEVSPLHF
>few|TRBV20-1|TRBJ2-3|NA
TGCAGTGCCCGCGCCAGGGGTAGCACAGATACGCAGTATTTT
CSARARGSTDTQYF
>NA|TRBV20-1|TRBJ2-7|TRBD2
TGCAGTGCTAGAGTAAAGGGACTAGCGTGGAAGAATGAGCAGTACTTC
CSARVKGLAWKNEQYF
>NA|TRBV5-1|TRBJ2-1|TRBD1
TGCGCCAGCAGTAGAACGGGGGACAGGGCAATCAGTGAGCAGTTCTTC
CASSRTGDRAISEQFF
>NA|TRBV12-3/TRBV12-4|TRBJ2-1|NA
TGTGCCAGCAGTTTAGGAGGGGACGAGGAGACCCAGTTCTTC
CASSLGGDEETQFF
>once|TRBV7-3|TRBJ2-2|NA
TGTGCCAGCAGCCTGACTAGGAACACCGGGGAGCTGTTTTTT
CASSLTRNTGELFF
>NA|TRBV6-5|TRBJ2-5|NA
TGTGCCAGCACCCCTGGGTCAGAAGAGACCCAGTACTTC
CASTPGSEETQYF
>few|TRBV20-1|TRBJ1-2|TRBD1
TGCAGCCGGGACAGGGCCTATGGCTACACCTTC
CSRDRAYGYTF
>NA|TRBV21-1|TRBJ2-1|NA
TGTGCCAGCAGCAGAAACAGGGTAAGGAGCTCCTACAATGAGCAGTTCTTC
CASSRNRVRSSYNEQFF
>once|TRBV6-2/TRBV6-3|TRBJ2-1|NA
TGTGCCAGCTCCGGGCAACCCTACGATGAGCAGTTCTTC
CASSGQPYDEQFF
>NA|TRBV9|TRBJ2-5|NA
TGTGCCAGCAGCGTGAGGGACCTACTAGAGACCCAGTACTTC
CASSVRDLLETQYF
>NA|TRBV6-2/TRBV6-3|TRBJ2-3|NA
TGTGCCAGCAGCCTCCAGGGAGCCCCTAGCACAGATACGCAGTATTTT
CASSLQGAPSTDTQYF
>NA|TRBV7-8|TRBJ1-1|NA
TGTGCCAGCTATAGTACGACGAAAACTGAAGCTTTCTTT
CASYSTTKTEAFF
>NA|TRBV6-5|TRBJ2-7|NA
TGTGCCAGCAGTTACTCGAGACTCAGAGGGTCCTACGAGCAGTACTTC
CASSYSRLRGSYEQYF
>few|TRBV20-1|TRBJ2-1|TRBD1
TGCAGTGCTACCGGCCGGACAGGTCGCACTAATGAGCAGTTCTTC
CSATGRTGRTNEQFF
>NA|TRBV7-3|TRBJ2-3|NA
TGTGCCAGCAGCCCCCCATTGGGTAGCTCTGTCGGCACGCAGTATTTT
CASSPPLGSSVGTQYF
>NA|TRBV12-3/TRBV12-4|TRBJ1-1|NA
TGTGCCAGCAGTTTCCGGGTTGGGTACACTGAAGCTTTCTTT
CASSFRVGYTEAFF
>few|TRBV29-1|TRBJ1-2|TRBD1
TGCAGCGTGGAAGACAGGGTGAGGGCCCACTATGGCTACACCTTC
CSVEDRVRAHYGYTF
>NA|TRBV10-3|TRBJ1-4|NA
TGTGCCATCAGAAAAGGCCCCGGTGCTAATGAAAAACTGTTTTTT
CAIRKGPGANEKLFF
>NA|TRBV12-3/TRBV12-4|TRBJ2-7|TRBD1
TGTGCCAGCAGTTTAGCCCAAGGACAGGGGTCCTACGAGCAGTACTTC
CASSLAQGQGSYEQYF
>few|TRBV5-1|TRBJ1-4|NA
TGCGCCAGCAGCCCGCTCTCGGCTAATGAAAAACTGTTTTTT
CASSPLSANEKLFF
>NA|TRBV28|TRBJ2-5|NA
TGTGCCAGCAGTTTATCGCGCTCAGGGGTTCGTGGGGAGACCCAGTACTTC
CASSLSRSGVRGETQYF
>NA|TRBV7-2|TRBJ1-1|NA
TGTGCCAGCAGCCAGCGACGGAATATGAACACTGAAGCTTTCTTT
CASSQRRNMNTEAFF
>NA|TRBV4-2|TRBJ1-2|TRBD1
TGTGCCAGCAGCCGAGAGACAGGGGGTTTTGGCTACACCTTC
CASSRETGGFGYTF
>NA|TRBV12-3/TRBV12-4|TRBJ1-2|TRBD1
TGTGCCAGCAGAATCACAGGGGAATATGGCTACACCTTC
CASRITGEYGYTF